This TCR beta chain was sequenced during a study of T cell responses to AZD1222 COVID-19 vaccine (dated by TCRdb to the early 2020s). Background on the whole study: Because spike-specific TCR depth and breadth did not differ between the two schedules, AZD1222 recipients who got a second dose at roughly 4 weeks were pooled with those who got a second dose at roughly 12 weeks. Enrollment into the trials was organized by age into subgroups of 18-55, 56-69 and 70-plus years, and those subgroups contained roughly 150, 30 and 60 TCR-sequenced participants, respectively. TCR sequencing was performed for about 240 trial participants, of whom roughly 200 were given two doses of AZD1222 and around 25 were given two doses of MenACWY control vaccine. Overall study outcomes, separate from this receptor: Reportedly, close to half of the unique spike-specific TCRs recognized epitopes lying outside the regions that are mutated in the B.1.351 and B.1.1.7 variants. The whole spike protein was spanned by vaccine-associated CD4 TCRs, and dominant responses were seen in regions 160-218 and 743-854. Participants were mostly white British, with more females than males. The authors suggested clonal diversity may have been underestimated. Conclusions about previously exposed vaccinees are limited, since just six AZD1222 recipients were seropositive for SARS-CoV-2 at baseline. In the small 56-69-year group, the increase in depth fell short of significance, most likely because of low power. After two AZD1222 doses, spike-specific TCR breadth and depth were significantly higher than at day 0 and than in MenACWY recipients. Because no day 14 peak-response samples were available, the repertoires could be characterized only after the peak T cell response.

The time point label, read with the paper, signifies: baseline before first vaccination. Vaccinee samples came from UK trials COV001 and COV002, including a single-blind randomized controlled phase 2/3 trial of AZD1222 (ChAdOx1 nCoV-19) in healthy adults. Trial participant PBMC samples were collected at day 0 and day 28 after the second dose for TCRbeta chain sequencing. A remark on this clone: There is no known antigen for this receptor. Base quality data are lacking; no much larger clone is found one base away.

The CDR3 regions of human TCRbeta chains were subjected to immunosequencing. The authors' analysis ran thus. Repertoire TCRs were checked for matches against a reference library of SARS-CoV-2-specific TCRs that had been generated using the MIRA antigen-specificity platform. Breadth was defined as the fraction of unique TCRs that were SARS-CoV-2-associated. Depth was defined as the fraction of total T cells that were SARS-CoV-2-associated. Using the MIRA data, each spike-specific TCR was assigned both to the spike region to which the TCR was reactive and to a CD4 or CD8 class. Log10-transformed breadth and depth values were compared by one-way ANOVA with Sidak's multiple comparisons tests. Drawn from immuneACCESS, this table holds only the in-frame rearrangements with V and J called that TCRdb kept. Clones are partly lost; checked studies trace under half to an unresolved V gene and leave the rest unexplained. Clone size and V and J calls were adopted from that table, with D and trimming inferred from the DNA. The sample table holds roughly 150,000 clones, of which over 75% were seen once. Jointly, the top ten make up approximately 4.5% of the sample.

The germline V gene encodes CDR1 MNHEY and CDR2 SVGAGI. From V the trimming removes 6 bases and from J it removes 4 bases, while the gene matches leave 8 bases of the junction unaccounted for. The CDR3 sequence holds 14 residues, the cysteine and phenylalanine included. The kept DNA is CDR3 alone, 42 bases in frame from the first base. This receptor chain uses TRBV6-5 and TRBJ1-2; 7 middle bases align to TRBD1. The sequence was obtained from an adult in good health. This sample comprised peripheral blood, obtained on day 0 of AZD1222 vaccination. The DNA sequence follows: TGTGCCAGCAGGACCACCGGGACAGCCTATGGCTACACCTTC. It codes for CASRTTGTAYGYTF.